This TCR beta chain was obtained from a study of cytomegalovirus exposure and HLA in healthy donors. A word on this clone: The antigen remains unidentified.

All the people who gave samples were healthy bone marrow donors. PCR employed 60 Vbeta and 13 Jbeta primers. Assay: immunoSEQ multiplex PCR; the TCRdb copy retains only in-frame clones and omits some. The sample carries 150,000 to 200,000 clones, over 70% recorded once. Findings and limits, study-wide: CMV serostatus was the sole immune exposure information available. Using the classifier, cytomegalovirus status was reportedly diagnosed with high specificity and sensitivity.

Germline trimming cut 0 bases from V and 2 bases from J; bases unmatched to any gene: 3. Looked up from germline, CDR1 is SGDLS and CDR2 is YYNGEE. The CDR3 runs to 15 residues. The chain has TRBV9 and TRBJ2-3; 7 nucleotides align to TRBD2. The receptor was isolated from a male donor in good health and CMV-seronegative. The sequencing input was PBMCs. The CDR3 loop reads CASSVVAGFTDTQYF. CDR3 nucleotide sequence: TGTGCCAGCAGCGTAGTAGCGGGCTTCACAGATACGCAGTATTTT.